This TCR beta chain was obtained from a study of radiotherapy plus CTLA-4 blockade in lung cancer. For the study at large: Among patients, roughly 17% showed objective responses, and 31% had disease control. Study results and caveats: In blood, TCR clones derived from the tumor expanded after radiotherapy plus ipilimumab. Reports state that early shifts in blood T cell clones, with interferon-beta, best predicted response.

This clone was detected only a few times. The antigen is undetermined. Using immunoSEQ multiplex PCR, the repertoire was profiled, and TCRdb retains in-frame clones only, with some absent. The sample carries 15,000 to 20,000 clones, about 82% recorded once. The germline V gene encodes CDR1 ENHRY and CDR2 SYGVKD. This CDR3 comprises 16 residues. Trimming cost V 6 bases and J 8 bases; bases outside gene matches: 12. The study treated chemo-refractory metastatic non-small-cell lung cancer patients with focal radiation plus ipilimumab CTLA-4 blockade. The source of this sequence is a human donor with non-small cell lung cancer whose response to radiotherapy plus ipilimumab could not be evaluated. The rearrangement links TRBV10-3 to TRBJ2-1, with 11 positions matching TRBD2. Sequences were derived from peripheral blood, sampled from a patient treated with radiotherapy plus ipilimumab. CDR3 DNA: TGTGCCATCAGGCAAACTAGCGGGAGCGTTGTGGATGAGCAGTTCTTC. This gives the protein CAIRQTSGSVVDEQFF.